These T cell receptor beta chains were read from a single sample in a study of blood T cell repertoires in COVID-19. TCRdb's table, derived via immunoSEQ multiplex PCR, lists solely in-frame clones and lacks some. The sample contains more than 12,000 clones, 89% of which appear only once. Source material: peripheral blood. Receptor source: a human donor in a cohort sampled during active COVID-19. Both conserved end residues are part of each CDR3. The order of the fields is D gene, J gene, V gene, clone size, CDR3 protein, CDR3 DNA. D genes are given only for firm matches. Rows may omit the clone size; those that give it use once, few, many or a size class.

D: TRBD1
J: TRBJ2-5
V: TRBV2
size: few
CDR3: CASSAWTGQETQYF
DNA: TGTGCCAGCAGTGCCTGGACAGGCCAAGAGACCCAGTACTTC

D: TRBD1
J: TRBJ2-6
V: TRBV5-4
size: -
CDR3: CASSPGGSGANVLTF
DNA: TGTGCCAGCAGCCCAGGGGGCTCTGGGGCCAACGTCCTGACTTTC

D: TRBD1
J: TRBJ1-2
V: TRBV3-1/TRBV3-2
size: -
CDR3: CASSQDRGFGYTF
DNA: TGTGCCAGCAGCCAAGACAGGGGGTTTGGCTACACCTTC

D: -
J: TRBJ2-3
V: TRBV27
size: -
CDR3: CASSHSHGSTDTQYF
DNA: TGTGCCAGCAGCCACAGCCATGGGAGCACAGATACGCAGTATTTT

D: TRBD1
J: TRBJ1-1
V: TRBV15
size: -
CDR3: CATSRDGTGMNTEAFF
DNA: TGTGCCACCAGCAGAGATGGGACAGGCATGAACACTGAAGCTTTCTTT

D: -
J: TRBJ2-3
V: TRBV19
size: -
CDR3: CASNQPVSGTQYF
DNA: TGTGCCAGTAACCAACCTGTTTCGGGTACGCAGTATTTT

D: -
J: TRBJ2-2
V: TRBV6-5
size: -
CDR3: CASSYEGVETGELFF
DNA: TGTGCCAGCAGTTACGAAGGGGTGGAAACCGGGGAGCTGTTTTTT

D: -
J: TRBJ2-7
V: TRBV6-5
size: -
CDR3: CASSYRRPPSGEQYF
DNA: TGTGCCAGCAGTTACCGGAGGCCCCCCTCTGGCGAGCAGTACTTC

D: TRBD1
J: TRBJ1-4
V: TRBV30
size: -
CDR3: CAWSSGTGYEKLFF
DNA: TGTGCCTGGAGTTCCGGGACAGGGTACGAAAAACTGTTTTTT

D: TRBD1
J: TRBJ1-1
V: TRBV18
size: -
CDR3: CASSHNRGRTEAFF
DNA: TGTGCCAGCTCACATAACAGGGGGCGCACTGAAGCTTTCTTT

D: TRBD1
J: TRBJ2-5
V: TRBV30
size: -
CDR3: CAWRGGQGKSQETQYF
DNA: TGTGCCTGGAGGGGGGGACAGGGGAAAAGCCAAGAGACCCAGTACTTC

D: -
J: TRBJ1-2
V: TRBV7-2
size: -
CDR3: CASSPREGTNYGYTF
DNA: TGTGCCAGCAGCCCCCGGGAAGGGACTAACTATGGCTACACCTTC

D: -
J: TRBJ2-1
V: TRBV11-2
size: -
CDR3: CASSPSTNEQFF
DNA: TGTGCCAGCAGCCCCAGTACAAATGAGCAGTTCTTC

D: -
J: TRBJ2-1
V: TRBV7-6
size: few
CDR3: CASSLYSQGREQFF
DNA: TGTGCCAGCAGCTTATATTCGCAGGGGAGAGAGCAGTTCTTC

D: -
J: TRBJ1-5
V: TRBV30
size: -
CDR3: CAWSGGEGQPQHF
DNA: TGTGCCTGGAGCGGGGGGGAGGGACAGCCCCAGCATTTT

D: -
J: TRBJ1-5
V: TRBV30
size: -
CDR3: CAWSEGWGDNQPQHF
DNA: TGTGCCTGGAGCGAAGGTTGGGGGGACAATCAGCCCCAGCATTTT

D: TRBD1
J: TRBJ2-1
V: TRBV10-3
size: -
CDR3: CAIKNDRVGEQFF
DNA: TGTGCCATCAAGAACGACAGGGTTGGTGAGCAGTTCTTC

D: -
J: TRBJ1-2
V: TRBV27
size: -
CDR3: CASRTTGNGYGYTF
DNA: TGTGCCAGCAGAACGACAGGTAACGGCTATGGCTACACCTTC

D: TRBD2
J: TRBJ2-3
V: TRBV14
size: once
CDR3: CASSPASGGPRDFTDTQYF
DNA: TGTGCCAGCAGCCCGGCTAGCGGGGGGCCTAGGGATTTCACAGATACGCAGTATTTT

D: TRBD1
J: TRBJ2-7
V: TRBV5-1
size: few
CDR3: CASSLTGTGSYEQYF
DNA: TGCGCCAGCAGCTTGACCGGGACAGGGTCCTACGAGCAGTACTTC

D: -
J: TRBJ1-1
V: TRBV12-5
size: -
CDR3: CASGSGGGGNTEAFF
DNA: TGTGCTAGTGGTTCTGGGGGGGGAGGGAACACTGAAGCTTTCTTT

D: TRBD2
J: TRBJ2-5
V: TRBV20-1
size: -
CDR3: CSASGTSGEQETQYF
DNA: TGCAGTGCTAGTGGGACTAGCGGGGAACAAGAGACCCAGTACTTC

D: -
J: TRBJ2-2
V: TRBV3-1/TRBV3-2
size: -
CDR3: CASSQDPTGTGELFF
DNA: TGTGCCAGCAGCCAAGATCCGACAGGAACCGGGGAGCTGTTTTTT

D: -
J: TRBJ1-2
V: TRBV19
size: -
CDR3: CASSIRRGFEGSYGYTF
DNA: TGTGCCAGTAGTATACGGCGCGGGTTTGAGGGTTCCTATGGCTACACCTTC

D: -
J: TRBJ2-7
V: TRBV19
size: -
CDR3: CATRRTDSYEQYF
DNA: TGTGCCACCAGGCGGACAGACTCCTACGAGCAGTACTTC

D: -
J: TRBJ2-1
V: TRBV5-4
size: -
CDR3: CASSPQGSYNEQFF
DNA: TGTGCCAGCAGCCCACAGGGCTCCTACAATGAGCAGTTCTTC

D: TRBD2
J: TRBJ2-1
V: TRBV5-4
size: -
CDR3: CASTSSGGAIEQFF
DNA: TGTGCCAGCACCTCTAGCGGGGGGGCGATTGAGCAGTTCTTC

D: -
J: TRBJ2-1
V: TRBV3-1/TRBV3-2
size: -
CDR3: CASSPTPGQSLSYNEQFF
DNA: TGTGCCAGCAGCCCAACCCCCGGACAGAGTTTATCCTACAATGAGCAGTTCTTC

D: TRBD1
J: TRBJ1-5
V: TRBV11-3
size: once
CDR3: CASSSWTGASKPQHF
DNA: TGTGCCAGCAGCTCGTGGACAGGGGCTTCGAAGCCCCAGCATTTT

D: -
J: TRBJ2-7
V: TRBV19
size: -
CDR3: CASKPTGSLDEQYF
DNA: TGTGCCAGTAAACCGACAGGATCTCTTGACGAGCAGTACTTC

D: TRBD2
J: TRBJ2-3
V: TRBV5-6
size: once
CDR3: CASSWREGTDTQYF
DNA: TGTGCCAGCAGCTGGCGGGAGGGCACAGATACGCAGTATTTT

D: -
J: TRBJ1-2
V: TRBV3-1/TRBV3-2
size: -
CDR3: CASSGDTTGYGYTF
DNA: TGTGCCAGCAGCGGGGACACCACGGGCTATGGCTACACCTTC

D: -
J: TRBJ2-2
V: TRBV14
size: -
CDR3: CASSQAGTWELRELFF
DNA: TGTGCCAGCAGCCAAGCCGGGACTTGGGAGTTGCGGGAGCTGTTTTTT

D: TRBD1
J: TRBJ1-2
V: TRBV7-2
size: -
CDR3: CATSDRGRGYTF
DNA: TGTGCCACCAGTGACAGGGGGCGAGGCTACACCTTC

D: -
J: TRBJ1-6
V: TRBV11-2
size: -
CDR3: CASQAAAGGSYNSPLHF
DNA: TGTGCCAGCCAAGCTGCGGCGGGGGGGTCCTATAATTCACCCCTCCACTTT

D: -
J: TRBJ1-2
V: TRBV30
size: -
CDR3: CAWSGGGNYGYTF
DNA: TGTGCCTGGAGTGGCGGGGGGAACTATGGCTACACCTTC

D: -
J: TRBJ1-2
V: TRBV5-5
size: -
CDR3: CASSLALDRRGYTF
DNA: TGTGCCAGCAGCTTAGCGCTGGATCGGCGTGGCTACACCTTC

D: TRBD1
J: TRBJ1-2
V: TRBV6-6
size: -
CDR3: CASSRGTVDGYTF
DNA: TGTGCCAGCAGCCGGGGGACAGTTGATGGCTACACCTTC

D: -
J: TRBJ1-4
V: TRBV5-6
size: -
CDR3: CASSLWGDGEKLFF
DNA: TGTGCCAGCAGCTTGTGGGGAGACGGTGAAAAACTGTTTTTT

D: -
J: TRBJ2-7
V: TRBV15
size: -
CDR3: CATSRGRSEQYF
DNA: TGTGCCACCAGCAGAGGGCGGAGCGAGCAGTACTTC

D: -
J: TRBJ1-1
V: TRBV5-5
size: -
CDR3: CASSLDYVNTEAFF
DNA: TGTGCCAGCAGCTTGGACTACGTGAACACTGAAGCTTTCTTT

D: -
J: TRBJ1-5
V: TRBV15
size: -
CDR3: CATSRSSYSNQPQHF
DNA: TGTGCCACCAGCAGGTCCAGTTATAGCAATCAGCCCCAGCATTTT

D: TRBD2
J: TRBJ2-1
V: TRBV5-1
size: -
CDR3: CASSLERGANNEQFF
DNA: TGCGCCAGCAGCTTGGAGCGGGGGGCAAACAATGAGCAGTTCTTC

D: -
J: TRBJ2-7
V: TRBV2
size: -
CDR3: CASSALRQGYEQYF
DNA: TGTGCCAGCAGTGCGCTGAGGCAGGGCTACGAGCAGTACTTC

D: -
J: TRBJ1-5
V: TRBV7-8
size: -
CDR3: CASSPGGGGGNQPQHF
DNA: TGTGCCAGCAGCCCGGGGGGTGGAGGGGGAAATCAGCCCCAGCATTTT

D: TRBD1
J: TRBJ2-5
V: TRBV5-4
size: -
CDR3: CASRDRARETQYF
DNA: TGTGCCAGCCGGGACAGGGCGAGGGAGACCCAGTACTTC

D: TRBD2
J: TRBJ2-1
V: TRBV6-4
size: -
CDR3: CASSGSGGAFDEQFF
DNA: TGTGCCAGCAGTGGAAGCGGGGGGGCATTTGACGAGCAGTTCTTC

D: -
J: TRBJ2-7
V: TRBV27
size: -
CDR3: CASSLQVGYEQYF
DNA: TGTGCCAGCAGTTTACAGGTCGGCTACGAGCAGTACTTC

D: -
J: TRBJ1-2
V: TRBV12-5
size: -
CDR3: CASGLEGWRSGYTF
DNA: TGTGCTAGTGGTTTGGAAGGCTGGAGAAGCGGCTACACCTTC

D: TRBD2
J: TRBJ2-5
V: TRBV7-6
size: -
CDR3: CASSVNAGTRRETQYF
DNA: TGTGCCAGCAGCGTGAACGCCGGGACTAGGAGGGAGACCCAGTACTTC

D: -
J: TRBJ2-7
V: TRBV19
size: -
CDR3: CATRGGSVSAEQYF
DNA: TGTGCCACCCGCGGTGGGTCGGTCAGCGCCGAGCAGTACTTC

D: TRBD2
J: TRBJ2-3
V: TRBV5-4
size: -
CDR3: CASSRGTSGYEADTQYF
DNA: TGTGCCAGCAGCCGGGGGACTAGCGGGTATGAAGCGGATACGCAGTATTTT

D: TRBD1
J: TRBJ1-5
V: TRBV27
size: -
CDR3: CASSLDGQGANQPQHF
DNA: TGTGCCAGCAGTTTAGACGGACAGGGGGCTAATCAGCCCCAGCATTTT